This T cell receptor (beta chain) is from a study of T cell repertoires in cytomegalovirus infection. Turning to the study itself: In public TCR beta signatures, there were indications of both CMV infection and matching HLA type.

Study results and caveats: Dominating the ex vivo response were TCR beta clonotypes that were CMV-specific and HLA-C-restricted. Carriers of CMV and the relevant HLA type were discriminated by public TCR beta frequency.

TCRdb re-derived calls from the reads in MiXCR, one entry per CDR3 protein. The table has about 200,000 distinct CDR3 sequences, 8% to 10% seen once. V dropped 3 bases and J dropped 2 bases, with 15 bases sitting between them. The CDR3 has 16 amino acids. Germline CDR1 and CDR2: LGHNA and YNFKEQ. This clonotype occurred many times. The antigen remains undetermined. The V gene is TRBV4-2, the J gene TRBJ2-3; D may be TRBD1 or TRBD2 (5 bases each). This clonotype was sampled from a human donor in good health (CMV status not recorded). Some clones in this sample may be carry-over from other donors' samples. Material: PBMCs. The CDR3, as DNA: TGTGCCAGCAGCCAGCTCCCGGGGCAGGTCACAGATACGCAGTATTTT. Its translation is CASSQLPGQVTDTQYF.